This T cell receptor (beta chain) emerged from a study of CD8+CD57+ T cells in acquired aplastic anemia. On the study more broadly: CD4+ and CD8+ cells, once sorted, gave DNA averaging roughly 3.2 ug. Study observations and caveats: Twenty-nine shared CD8+ CDR3s appeared highly expressed within patients' immunodominant clones.

The CDR3 sequence is 19 residues long. Trimming cost V 3 bases and J 3 bases, with 26 bases left between them. CDR1 is SGHNT and CDR2 is YYREEE in the germline V gene (reference sequence). CDR3 and TCR beta VDJ profiling relied on a genomic DNA template. TCRdb fed the reads into MiXCR, producing one record per CDR3 protein. This repertoire shows approximately 300,000 distinct CDR3 sequences, 56% found once; its top ten account for roughly 1.2%. Patients picked for sequencing had shown CD8+CD57+ cell expansion detected by flow cytometry. For this clonotype: Its matching antigen is unknown.

The sequenced material came from sorted CD4+, CD8+, or CD8+CD57+ T cells (not recorded which) from PBMCs. The rearrangement joins TRBV5-4 to TRBJ2-3, with D uncertain. The sequence was collected from a human donor with aplastic anemia. CDR3 coding DNA: TGTGCCAGCAGCTCCCCAACCTGGGCGGTAAATGGGCGTACAGATACGCAGTATTTT. This codes for CASSSPTWAVNGRTDTQYF.